This TCR beta chain was sequenced in a study of shared T cell receptors in the human thymus. Germline V gene sequence: CDR1 SEHNR, CDR2 FQNEAQ (reference sequence). This CDR3 has 18 residues. With 5 bases clipped from V and 5 bases from J, the junction kept 14 bases outside the gene matches. Measured with immunoSEQ multiplex PCR; TCRdb has only the in-frame clones, and not every one. The table records hundreds of thousands of clones, around nine tenths of them present only once. The sample was also linked to a second study, of human thymus T cells. According to that study: What appeared biased in thymic and blood repertoires was the usage of V and J genes.

The sequence was obtained from a boy under two years old with a congenital heart defect. This rearrangement joins TRBV7-9 to TRBJ2-5, with 13 nucleotides matching TRBD2. Sequenced sample: thymocytes. The chain's CDR3 is CASSLPGTSGIQVETQYF. As DNA, the CDR3 is TGTGCCAGCAGCCTCCCGGGGACTAGCGGGATTCAGGTGGAGACCCAGTACTTC. Supplemented by reference TRBV7-9 and TRBJ2-5, the full variable domain reads DTGVSQNPRHKITKRGQNVTFRCDPISEHNRLYWYRQTLGQGPEFLTYFQNEAQLEKSRLLSDRFSAERPKGSFSTLEIQRTEQGDSAMYLCASSLPGTSGIQVETQYFGPGTRLLVL.